This T cell receptor beta chain originates from a study of T cell responses to AZD1222 COVID-19 vaccine (dated by TCRdb to about 2021). About the study as a whole: AZD1222 recipients given second doses at about 4 weeks or at about 12 weeks were pooled, since spike-specific TCR depth and breadth were not found to differ between the two schedules. TCR sequencing covered fewer than 250 trial participants: 200 to 210 given two doses of AZD1222 and 26 given two doses of MenACWY control vaccine. Enrollment into the trials was organized by age into subgroups of 18-55, 56-69 and 70-plus years, and those subgroups contained roughly 160, 29 and 62 TCR-sequenced participants, respectively.

The CDR3 regions of human TCRbeta chains were subjected to immunosequencing. Turning to the authors' computational methods: TCRs in the repertoires were matched against a reference library of SARS-CoV-2-specific TCRs that had been generated with the MIRA antigen-specificity platform. Breadth was defined as the fraction of unique TCRs that were SARS-CoV-2-associated. Depth was defined as the fraction of total T cells that were SARS-CoV-2-associated. Each spike-specific TCR was assigned to its reactive spike region and to a CD4 or CD8 class using the MIRA data. Log10-transformed breadth and depth values were compared by one-way ANOVA with Sidak's multiple comparisons tests. This is the immuneACCESS table as TCRdb keeps it, with only in-frame sequences that have V and J called. A part of the clones is gone; compared with another copy, unresolved V genes explain less than half, and the rest is unexplained. The D gene and trimming were derived from the DNA, and the V and J assignments and clone size from that table. Counted in this sample were roughly 120,000 clones; around 89% of them appeared once. The ten largest clonotypes hold under 5% of the sample.

To note about this clone: Its antigen target is currently unknown. Within one base of it there is no much larger clone, and no base qualities were kept.

The time point label here, explained by the study, means: baseline before first vaccination. Vaccinee samples were obtained from the UK trials COV001 and COV002, which included a single-blind randomized controlled phase 2/3 trial of AZD1222 (ChAdOx1 nCoV-19) in healthy adults. Trial participant PBMC samples were collected at day 0 and day 28 after the second dose for TCRbeta chain sequencing. The research as a whole found: Only five or six AZD1222 recipients were SARS-CoV-2 seropositive at baseline, limiting conclusions about previously exposed vaccinees. Participants were mostly white British, with more females than males. The authors suggested clonal diversity may have been underestimated. In the small 56-69-year group, the increase in depth fell short of significance, most likely because of low power. Reportedly, close to half of the unique spike-specific TCRs recognized epitopes lying outside the regions that are mutated in the B.1.351 and B.1.1.7 variants. The whole spike protein was spanned by vaccine-associated CD4 TCRs, and dominant responses were seen in regions 160-218 and 743-854. After two AZD1222 doses, both the breadth and the depth of spike-specific TCRs were significantly higher than at day 0 and than in MenACWY recipients. Because no samples from the day 14 peak response were available, repertoires could be characterized only after the peak T cell response.

Reading the germline V gene gives CDR1 SGHRS and CDR2 YFSETQ. The junction shows trimming of 4 bases on V and 9 bases on J, and the gene matches do not reach 10 bases of it. The CDR3, from cysteine to phenylalanine, totals 15 residues. Left in the record is the CDR3 DNA by itself, 45 bases read in frame from the first base. Sample: peripheral blood, taken on day 0 of AZD1222 vaccination. This receptor was taken from an adult in good health. The chain employs TRBV5-1 and TRBJ2-1; 10 middle bases align to TRBD2. The bases are TGCGCCAGCAGCCGGAAGCGGGGGGGCTATAGTGAGCAGTTCTTC. Translated, it gives CASSRKRGGYSEQFF.